The 20 T cell receptor beta chains reported below all come from one sample, sequenced in a study of T-cell memory formation after mild COVID-19. TCRdb re-derived calls from the 5' RACE reads in MiXCR, one entry per CDR3 protein. The sample shows roughly 130,000 distinct CDR3 sequences, about 6.5% of them seen only once. The material sequenced was PBMCs or a T cell subset sorted from them (not recorded which). The receptors were gathered from an adult woman who had mild COVID-19 (a few samples of this study predate the infection). Cell type and time point are not known.

This sequence joins TRBV11-1 and TRBJ2-1; 8 positions agree with TRBD2. The V gene end was trimmed by 0 bases and the J gene end by 12 bases; junction bases not matched to a gene: 7. The CDR3 spans 14 residues. CDR1 and CDR2 from the germline V gene are SGHAT and FQDESV (reference sequence). The CDR3: CASSLATSSGRQFF. The CDR3 nucleotides read TGTGCCAGCAGCTTAGCCACCTCTAGCGGGCGGCAGTTCTTC.

In its sample, this clonotype was seen a few times. J is TRBJ1-5 and V is TRBV20-1; 9 bases agree with TRBD1. The CDR3 spans 17 residues. J gave up 1 base and V 3 bases, and 10 bases lay outside the gene matches. Germline CDR1 and CDR2: DFQATT and SNEGSKA (reference sequence). In DNA form, the CDR3 reads TGCAGTGCTAGGTCGTCCCGGGACAGGGCGAGCAATCAGCCCCAGCATTTT. Its translation is CSARSSRDRASNQPQHF.

This chain connects TRBV4-1 to TRBJ1-5, with D possibly being TRBD1 (6 bases). Trimming pared 3 bases from V and 8 bases from J, leaving 11 bases between. The CDR3 runs to 13 residues. Germline assignment: CDR1 MGHRA and CDR2 YSYEKL. This chain's CDR3 is CASSQAGEKPQHF. CDR3 sequence (DNA): TGCGCCAGCAGCCAGGCAGGGGAGAAGCCCCAGCATTTT.

The chain's CDR3 is CSARAWGSSYNEQFF. CDR3 sequence (DNA): TGCAGTGCCAGGGCCTGGGGGAGCTCCTACAATGAGCAGTTCTTC. V is TRBV20-1 and J is TRBJ2-1; D tentatively fits TRBD1 or TRBD2 (5 bases each). V was shortened by 6 bases and J by 0 bases, with 15 bases between the two germline ends. Germline V lookup: CDR1 DFQATT, CDR2 SNEGSKA (reference sequence). The length of the CDR3 is 15 residues.

This clonotype was recorded a few times. This chain connects TRBV30 to TRBJ1-1; no clear D. Germline assignment: CDR1 GTSNPN and CDR2 SVGIG (reference sequence). Deletions cut 1 base from V and 3 bases from J, with 9 bases between. The CDR3 sequence is 13 residues long. The CDR3 coding sequence is TGTGCCTGGAGTGAGGCCAGTCACACTGAAGCTTTCTTT. It translates to CAWSEASHTEAFF.

The chain recombines TRBV18 with TRBJ2-7, with D perhaps matching TRBD2 (6 bases). Germline V gene sequence: CDR1 KGHSH, CDR2 LQKENI. V was pared by 2 bases and J by 0 bases, with 11 bases between. The CDR3 consists of 15 residues. The CDR3 is CASSPGTGSSYEQYF. For the CDR3, the DNA is TGTGCCAGCTCACCAGGCACCGGGAGCTCCTACGAGCAGTACTTC.

The chain has TRBV7-2 and TRBJ2-7; 8 bases fit TRBD1. The CDR3 is 15 residues long. In germline, CDR1 is SGHTA, CDR2 FQGNSA. Germline trimming cut 5 bases from V and 1 base from J; bases unmatched to any gene: 7. CDR3 nucleotides: TGTGCCAGCAGCCTCGACAGGGGAGAATCCTACGAGCAGTACTTC. Its protein is CASSLDRGESYEQYF.

This clonotype was detected only a few times. The J gene is TRBJ2-1, the V gene TRBV11-2; D is ambiguous. The V end lost 5 bases, the J end lost 8 bases, and 16 bases lay between the germline ends. The CDR3 covers 14 residues. Germline V gene lookup returns CDR1 SGHAT and CDR2 FQNNGV. The CDR3 nucleotides read TGTGCCAGCAGCCCCGCCGCTAGTCTCTATGAGCAGTTCTTC. Its translation is CASSPAASLYEQFF.

In this sample, this clonotype turned up a few times. The rearrangement joins TRBV7-3 to TRBJ1-1, with D possibly being TRBD1 (6 bases). Per germline, CDR1 SGHTA and CDR2 FQGTGA. The CDR3 has 15 residues. V lost 5 bases, J lost 1 base, and 14 bases lay in between. The CDR3 bases are TGTGCCAGCAGCGTAAAAGGGGGAAAGAACACTGAAGCTTTCTTT. Protein product: CASSVKGGKNTEAFF.

In its sample, this clonotype was seen many times. The chain uses TRBV5-8 and TRBJ2-6; possibly TRBD1 for D (6 bases). With 0 bases removed from V and 2 bases from J, the gap between germline ends came to 9 bases. The CDR3 has 16 amino acids. Germline V gives CDR1 SGHTS, CDR2 YDEGEE. CDR3 amino acids: CASSLDRAAGANVLTF. The CDR3, as DNA: TGTGCCAGCAGCTTGGACAGGGCGGCTGGGGCCAACGTCCTGACTTTC.

This clonotype was seen repeatedly, ten times or more. The chain recombines TRBV10-2 with TRBJ2-2, with 9 bases aligning to TRBD2. The germline V gene encodes CDR1 WSHSY and CDR2 SAAADI. The CDR3 has 17 amino acids. The V gene end was trimmed by 4 bases and the J gene end by 0 bases; junction bases not matched to a gene: 6. Here the CDR3 DNA reads TGCGCCAGCAGTGGGCAGCGGGGGGTCTCGAACACCGGGGAGCTGTTTTTT. This gives the protein CASSGQRGVSNTGELFF.

This clonotype came up a few times. V and J are TRBV18 and TRBJ2-2; D gene unclear. V dropped 1 base and J dropped 1 base, with 4 bases sitting between them. CDR1 is KGHSH, CDR2 LQKENI, per germline. The CDR3 is made up of 14 amino acids. CDR3 sequence: CASSPLKNTGELFF. CDR3 coding DNA: TGTGCCAGCTCACCACTCAAGAACACCGGGGAGCTGTTTTTT.

This clonotype was counted between two and nine times. The V gene is TRBV6-1, the J gene TRBJ1-5; D is undetermined. The germline V gene encodes CDR1 MNHNS and CDR2 SASEGT. Trimming cost V 7 bases and J 5 bases, with 12 bases left between them. This CDR3 is built from 13 residues. This CDR3 is CASNEREDQPQHF. In nucleotides, the CDR3 is TGTGCCAGCAACGAGCGGGAGGATCAGCCCCAGCATTTT.

The table lists this clonotype with a few counts. The chain combines TRBV4-1 with TRBJ1-2; weak D call: TRBD1 (6 bases). The V gene lost 0 bases and the J gene lost 4 bases, with 9 bases spanning the gap. Germline V gene data show CDR1 as MGHRA and CDR2 as YSYEKL. This CDR3 is 14 amino acids long. The DNA for the CDR3 is TGCGCCAGCAGCCAAGAAACAGGGCCCTATGGCTACACCTTC. Its translation: CASSQETGPYGYTF.

This clonotype was seen a handful of times. J is TRBJ1-1 and V is TRBV20-1; no definite D call. Trimming pared 0 bases from V and 1 base from J, leaving 12 bases between. CDR1 DFQATT and CDR2 SNEGSKA come from the germline V gene (reference sequence). CDR3 size: 15 residues. DNA for the CDR3: TGCAGTGCTAGAGATCCGACGGGAAAGAACACTGAAGCTTTCTTT. Its translation: CSARDPTGKNTEAFF.

Many counts were recorded for this clonotype. The J gene is TRBJ2-7, the V gene TRBV20-1; perhaps D is TRBD1 or TRBD2 (5 bases each). CDR1 and CDR2 from the germline V gene are DFQATT and SNEGSKA (reference sequence). The CDR3 runs to 14 residues. V lost 1 base and J 2 bases, leaving 12 bases between the germline ends. For the CDR3, the DNA is TGCAGTGCTAGAGGGGTCCGGGACGCCTACGAGCAGTACTTC. Its protein product is CSARGVRDAYEQYF.

This clonotype occurred a few times. This CDR3 is CSASFRSNTEAFF. In DNA form, the CDR3 reads TGCAGTGCTAGTTTTAGGTCCAACACTGAAGCTTTCTTT. This rearrangement joins TRBV20-1 to TRBJ1-1; D remains ambiguous. The CDR3 consists of 13 residues. V lost 3 bases and J 2 bases, leaving 10 bases between the germline ends. Germline values: CDR1 DFQATT, CDR2 SNEGSKA (reference sequence).

CDR3 DNA: TGTGCCAGCAGAGCGGGAGGCTACGAGCAGTACTTC. Protein product: CASRAGGYEQYF. V gene TRBV2 combines with J gene TRBJ2-7; TRBD2 agrees at 9 bases. Germline CDR1 and CDR2: SNHLY and FYNNEI. This CDR3 comprises 12 residues. Losses at the gene ends were 6 bases for V and 3 bases for J; bases not matched to a gene: 0.

This clonotype was seen a few times. This chain connects TRBV5-1 to TRBJ2-7; perhaps TRBD1 as D (6 bases). Germline-derived CDR1 and CDR2 are SGHRS and YFSETQ. V gave up 0 bases and J gave up 2 bases, with 12 bases separating them. The length of the CDR3 is 15 residues. CDR3 loop: CASSLAGGRAYEQYF. CDR3 bases: TGCGCCAGCAGCTTGGCTGGGGGCAGGGCCTACGAGCAGTACTTC.

This clonotype was counted at least ten times. The V gene is TRBV5-1, the J gene TRBJ2-1, with 13 bases fitting TRBD2. V was clipped by 0 bases and J by 6 bases; unmatched bases: 3. The germline V gene has CDR1 SGHRS and CDR2 YFSETQ. The CDR3 is 16 amino acids. The CDR3 DNA follows: TGCGCCAGCAGCTTGGGGAGGACTAGCGGGAGCAATGAGCAGTTCTTC. This gives the protein CASSLGRTSGSNEQFF.